This T cell receptor beta chain was observed in a study of blood T cell repertoires in COVID-19. Study information: PBMCs, B-cell-depleted T cells, or T cells provided the cDNA or gDNA that made up the material.

The assay was immunoSEQ multiplex PCR, and TCRdb's table has in-frame clones only and misses some. The sample carries about 110,000 clones, under 85% recorded once. Trimming removed 8 bases at V and 2 bases at J, with 13 bases between. This CDR3 comprises 14 residues. The germline gives CDR1 LGHDT, CDR2 YNNKEL (reference sequence). The sample comprised peripheral blood. This clonotype was obtained from a woman between 65 and 79 years old with acute or convalescent COVID-19. This rearrangement joins TRBV3-1 (or the pseudogene TRBV3-2) to TRBJ2-1, with a possible D match to TRBD2 (7 bases). CDR3 amino acids: CASARGGPYNEQFF. The CDR3 DNA is TGTGCCAGCGCACGCGGGGGCCCCTACAATGAGCAGTTCTTC.